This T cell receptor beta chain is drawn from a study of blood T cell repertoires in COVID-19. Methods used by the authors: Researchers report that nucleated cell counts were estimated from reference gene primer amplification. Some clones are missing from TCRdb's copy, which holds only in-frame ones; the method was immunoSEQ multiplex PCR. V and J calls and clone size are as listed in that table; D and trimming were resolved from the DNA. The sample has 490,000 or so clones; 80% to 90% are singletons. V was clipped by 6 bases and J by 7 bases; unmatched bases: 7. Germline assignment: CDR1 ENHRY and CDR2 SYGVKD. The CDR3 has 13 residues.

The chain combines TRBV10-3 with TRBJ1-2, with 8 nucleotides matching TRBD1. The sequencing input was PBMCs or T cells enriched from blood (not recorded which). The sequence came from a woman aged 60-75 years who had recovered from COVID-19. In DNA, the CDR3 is TGTGCCATCAGAACCGGGACAGGCGGTGGCTACACCTTC. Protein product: CAIRTGTGGGYTF.